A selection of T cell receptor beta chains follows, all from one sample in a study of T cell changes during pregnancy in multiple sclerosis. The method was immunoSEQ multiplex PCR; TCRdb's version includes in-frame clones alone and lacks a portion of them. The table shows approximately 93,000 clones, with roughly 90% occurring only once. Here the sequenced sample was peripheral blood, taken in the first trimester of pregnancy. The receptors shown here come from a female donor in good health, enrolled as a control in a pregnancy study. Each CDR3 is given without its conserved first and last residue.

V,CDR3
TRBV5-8,ASSLGPTPLPPQDEQY
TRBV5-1,ASSFALRGGSYNEQF
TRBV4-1,ASSLGVLSGANVLT
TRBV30,AWSVPGALEQY
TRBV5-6,ASIPPSGGAYNEQF
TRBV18,ASSPPQSGAYNEQF
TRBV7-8,ASSRTSGDTGELF
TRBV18,ASSQLALSTDTQY
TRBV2,ASIQGSSSYNSPLH
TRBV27,ASSSTGTKNIQY
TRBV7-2,ASTLGGRTGELF
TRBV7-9,ASSGTDQPQH
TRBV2,ASSLEGVLGGNTIY
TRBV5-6,ASSFGEGDQPQH
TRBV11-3,ASSFSNEVPYTQY
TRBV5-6,ASTFGQGWYEQY
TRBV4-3,ASSQDHGYQPQH
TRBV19,ASKWRVMNTEAF
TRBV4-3,ASASSRVGYGYT
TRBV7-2,ASSLGGDRYGYT
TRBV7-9,ASSQNRPYGRVNSPLH
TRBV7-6,ASSHGTGTQY
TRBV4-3,ASSQMDSRNEKLF
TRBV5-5,ASSHNRGNGNTIY
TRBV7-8,ASGDTYRGTEAF
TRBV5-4,ASSSSLLHTEAF
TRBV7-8,ASSLEVMRGSGNTIY
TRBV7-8,ASSVRGGNQPQH
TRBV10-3,AISALTESTEAF
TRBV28,ASSFRTTYEQY
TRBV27,ASSLTPGRGGTDTQY
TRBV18,ASSPTGMDQPQH
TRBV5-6,ASRTTGGTNEQY
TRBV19,ASSIAGGGTDTQY
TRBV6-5,ASSFDRSTNEKLF
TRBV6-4,AGGVQSTDTQY
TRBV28,ASSSQGGIRYEQY
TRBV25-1,ASSGRGTNTEAF
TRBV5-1,ASSSIEGGALYEQY
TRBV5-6,ASRQDRGVTGELF
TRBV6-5,ASSYGPPGTEAF
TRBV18,ASSPGLMNTEAF
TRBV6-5,ASSPGQGSDEQF
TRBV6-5,ASLYRDGYT
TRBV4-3,ASSKGTSGNNEQF
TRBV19,ASSPRRRGGGDTQY
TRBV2,ASRLGTGNSHGYT
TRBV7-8,ASSLEDPGGTGELF
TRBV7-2,ASSPRENIPGELF